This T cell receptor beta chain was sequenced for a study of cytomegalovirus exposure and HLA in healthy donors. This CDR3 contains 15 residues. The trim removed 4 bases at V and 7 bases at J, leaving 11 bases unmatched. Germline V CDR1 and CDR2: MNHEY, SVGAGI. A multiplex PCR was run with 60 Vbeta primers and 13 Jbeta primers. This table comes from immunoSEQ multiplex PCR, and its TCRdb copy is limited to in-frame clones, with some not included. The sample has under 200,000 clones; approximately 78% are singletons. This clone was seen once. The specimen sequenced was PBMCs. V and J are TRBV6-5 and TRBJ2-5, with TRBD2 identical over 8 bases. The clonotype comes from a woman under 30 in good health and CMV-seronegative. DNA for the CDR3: TGTGCCAGCAGTTTCTCTGGACTAGCTGGGGGGACCCAGTACTTC. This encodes CASSFSGLAGGTQYF.